Listed below are T cell receptor beta chains from one sample, sequenced in a study of blood T cell repertoires in COVID-19. Clones were sequenced by immunoSEQ multiplex PCR, and TCRdb holds only the in-frame ones, with some missing. The sample consists of about 200,000 clones, more than 70% of them appearing once. Specimen: PBMCs or T cells enriched from blood (not recorded which). These receptor sequences come from a man aged 35-49 years with acute COVID-19. Both conserved end residues are part of each CDR3. The order of the fields is V gene, D gene, J gene, CDR3 DNA, CDR3 protein. D genes are given only for firm matches.

v_call: TRBV7-3; d_call: TRBD2; j_call: TRBJ2-7; cdr3_nt: TGTGCCAGCAGCCCCGGGCGGGAGGGCCTTTCCTACGAGCAGTACTTC; cdr3_aa: CASSPGREGLSYEQYF
v_call: TRBV6-5; d_call: -; j_call: TRBJ2-2; cdr3_nt: TGTGCCAGCAGTTACGGCGGGAACACCGGGGAGCTGTTTTTT; cdr3_aa: CASSYGGNTGELFF
v_call: TRBV7-2; d_call: TRBD2; j_call: TRBJ2-7; cdr3_nt: TGTGCCAGCAGCCTCCAGCGGGAGCCTTACGAGCAGTACTTC; cdr3_aa: CASSLQREPYEQYF
v_call: TRBV7-9; d_call: TRBD2; j_call: TRBJ2-3; cdr3_nt: TGTGCCAGCAGCGCCATTAGCGGGGCCACAGATACGCAGTATTTT; cdr3_aa: CASSAISGATDTQYF
v_call: TRBV7-9; d_call: TRBD1; j_call: TRBJ2-7; cdr3_nt: TGTGCCAGCAGCTCACCGGGACAGGTTGTAAACGAGCAGTACTTC; cdr3_aa: CASSSPGQVVNEQYF
v_call: TRBV27; d_call: -; j_call: TRBJ1-2; cdr3_nt: TGTGCCAGCAGTTTATTGGGAGTCCCCAGCGATTCTGGCTACACCTTC; cdr3_aa: CASSLLGVPSDSGYTF
v_call: TRBV5-4; d_call: -; j_call: TRBJ2-2; cdr3_nt: TGTGCCAGCAAACCCCCAGGTGGCAGTAATCCGGGGGAGCTGTTTTTT; cdr3_aa: CASKPPGGSNPGELFF
v_call: TRBV19; d_call: TRBD2; j_call: TRBJ2-2; cdr3_nt: TGTGCCAGTAGTGCGGGAGGGGGGACCGGGGAGCTGTTTTTT; cdr3_aa: CASSAGGGTGELFF
v_call: TRBV28; d_call: TRBD2; j_call: TRBJ2-5; cdr3_nt: TGTGCCAGCAGTTGGGGGGGGTTCGCGACCCAGTACTTC; cdr3_aa: CASSWGGFATQYF
v_call: TRBV6-5; d_call: -; j_call: TRBJ2-1; cdr3_nt: TGTGCCAGCAGTCCGGGGACAAGGGCGTACAATGAGCAGTTCTTC; cdr3_aa: CASSPGTRAYNEQFF